A selection of T cell receptor beta chains follows, all from one sample in a study of T and B cells in COVID-19 patients. TCRdb called the multiplex PCR reads again in MiXCR, with one record for every CDR3 protein. The repertoire consists of thousands of distinct CDR3 sequences, with roughly 31% occurring once and the leading ten covering 22%. The sequenced material came from blood. The source is a human donor who had recovered from COVID-19. Each CDR3 is given with its conserved first and last residue. The order of the fields is clone size, D gene, J gene, V gene, CDR3 DNA, CDR3 protein. The D gene is left open where the match is weak. Only part of the rows carry a size: once, few, many, or a class if the clone is expanded.

size: NA
D: TRBD2
J: TRBJ2-6
V: TRBV7-2
DNA: TGTGCCAGCAGCGCACGGACTAGCGGGGTTGCTGGGGCCAACGTCCTGACTTTC
CDR3: CASSARTSGVAGANVLTF

size: few
D: TRBD1
J: TRBJ1-6
V: TRBV6-5
DNA: TGTGCCGTTAAAACCGGGACAGGGACTTCTACCTATAATTCACCCCTCCACTTT
CDR3: CAVKTGTGTSTYNSPLHF

size: medium-sized
D: TRBD1
J: TRBJ2-2
V: TRBV6-6
DNA: TGTGCCAGCAACCAAGGGGGACAGGGGCACACCGGGGAGCTGTTTTTT
CDR3: CASNQGGQGHTGELFF

size: once
D: NA
J: TRBJ2-3
V: TRBV6-1
DNA: TGTGCCAGCAGATCCAGGGTCAGCACAGATACGCAGTATTTT
CDR3: CASRSRVSTDTQYF

size: NA
D: NA
J: TRBJ1-5
V: TRBV27
DNA: TGTGCCAGCAGTTTAAGAGGGAATAGCAATCAGCCCCAGCATTTT
CDR3: CASSLRGNSNQPQHF

size: NA
D: TRBD1
J: TRBJ2-1
V: TRBV20-1
DNA: TGCAGTGCAGCTACAGGGGCCCCTTACAATGAGCAGTTCTTC
CDR3: CSAATGAPYNEQFF

size: NA
D: NA
J: TRBJ1-1
V: TRBV6-5
DNA: TGTGCCGGCAGTGATGGCGGAGGGGGCACTGAAGCTTTCTTT
CDR3: CAGSDGGGGTEAFF

size: NA
D: TRBD1
J: TRBJ2-7
V: TRBV30
DNA: TGTGCCTCCGGGACAGGGGGGTACGAGCAGTACTTC
CDR3: CASGTGGYEQYF

size: NA
D: NA
J: TRBJ1-1
V: TRBV28
DNA: TGTGCCAGCAGGCCGGGGCGGGCGAACACTGAAGCTTTCTTT
CDR3: CASRPGRANTEAFF

size: NA
D: NA
J: TRBJ1-3
V: TRBV19
DNA: TGTAAAAAGGGGGCTGGAAACACCATATATTTT
CDR3: CKKGAGNTIYF

size: medium-sized
D: TRBD1
J: TRBJ2-5
V: TRBV5-4
DNA: TGTGCCAGCAGCTTACAGGGGGTAGGGACCCAGTACTTC
CDR3: CASSLQGVGTQYF

size: NA
D: TRBD1
J: TRBJ1-4
V: TRBV6-5
DNA: TGTGCCAGCAGTTACCCTGGACAGGGAATTAATGAAAAACTGTTTTTT
CDR3: CASSYPGQGINEKLFF

size: few
D: TRBD1
J: TRBJ2-7
V: TRBV6-1
DNA: TGTGCCAGCGGCCCTCGGAACAGGGGGCAATCGTACGAGCAGTACTTC
CDR3: CASGPRNRGQSYEQYF

size: few
D: NA
J: TRBJ2-5
V: TRBV5-6
DNA: TGTGCCAGCAGCTTGGAGGGGGTGACCCAGTACTTC
CDR3: CASSLEGVTQYF

size: NA
D: TRBD2
J: TRBJ2-5
V: TRBV20-1
DNA: TGCGGTGCTGGGGGGGGATTTCTGGAGACCCAGTACTTC
CDR3: CGAGGGFLETQYF

size: few
D: TRBD2
J: TRBJ2-3
V: TRBV24-1
DNA: TGTGCCACCAGTGACCTCGCTAGCGGGGGCACAGATACGCAGTATTTT
CDR3: CATSDLASGGTDTQYF

size: medium-sized
D: TRBD1
J: TRBJ1-5
V: TRBV27
DNA: TGTGCCAGCAGTTTGGACAGGGGGCATCAGCCCCAGCATTTT
CDR3: CASSLDRGHQPQHF

size: NA
D: NA
J: TRBJ1-5
V: TRBV11-1
DNA: TGTGCCAGCAGCTTAGCAGGGGAGCAACAGCCCCAGCATTTT
CDR3: CASSLAGEQQPQHF

size: medium-sized
D: NA
J: TRBJ2-3
V: TRBV19
DNA: TGTGCCAGTAAGCCAAGGGGGGCCCGCACAGATACGCAGTATTTT
CDR3: CASKPRGARTDTQYF

size: few
D: NA
J: TRBJ1-3
V: TRBV6-5
DNA: TGTGCCAGCAGAACGGGGGGAAACACCATATATTTT
CDR3: CASRTGGNTIYF

size: medium-sized
D: NA
J: TRBJ2-1
V: TRBV19
DNA: TGTGCCAGTAGTATTGGAAGCCGGGCCAGCATTGAGCAGTTCTTC
CDR3: CASSIGSRASIEQFF

size: medium-sized
D: NA
J: TRBJ2-3
V: TRBV19
DNA: TGTGCCAGTAGTACCGGGACGGGGATCACAGATACGCAGTATTTT
CDR3: CASSTGTGITDTQYF

size: NA
D: TRBD2
J: TRBJ2-7
V: TRBV20-1
DNA: TGCAGTGCTACGACTAGCGGGGGCCCCTACGAGCAGTACTTC
CDR3: CSATTSGGPYEQYF

size: few
D: TRBD2
J: TRBJ2-1
V: TRBV5-6
DNA: TGTGCCAGCAGCGACCTCCAGCGGGGGGTGGGGGGGGAGCAGTTCTTC
CDR3: CASSDLQRGVGGEQFF

size: medium-sized
D: NA
J: TRBJ1-3
V: TRBV30
DNA: TGTGCCTGGAGGGGCCCGGAGGTCTCTGGAAACACCATATATTTT
CDR3: CAWRGPEVSGNTIYF

size: few
D: TRBD1
J: TRBJ1-3
V: TRBV27
DNA: TGTGCCAGTACGGACAGGGTTGGAAACACCATATATTTT
CDR3: CASTDRVGNTIYF

size: medium-sized
D: NA
J: TRBJ2-3
V: TRBV18
DNA: TGTGCCAGCTCACCGCTCTCTGCTAGCACAGATACGCAGTATTTT
CDR3: CASSPLSASTDTQYF

size: NA
D: TRBD1
J: TRBJ1-1
V: TRBV6-5
DNA: TGTGCCAGCAGTTACACACAGGGGGTAGCTTTCTTT
CDR3: CASSYTQGVAFF

size: NA
D: TRBD1
J: TRBJ2-2
V: TRBV7-9
DNA: TGTGCCAGCAGCCCGACAGGGGCCGGGGAGCTGTTTTTT
CDR3: CASSPTGAGELFF

size: medium-sized
D: TRBD1
J: TRBJ1-5
V: TRBV19
DNA: TGTGCCAGTAGTACACAGGGGGCCAATAGCAATCAGCCCCAGCATTTT
CDR3: CASSTQGANSNQPQHF

size: NA
D: NA
J: TRBJ2-7
V: TRBV6-5
DNA: TGTGCCGGGGGCGCGGGGCAGTACTTC
CDR3: CAGGAGQYF

size: NA
D: TRBD2
J: TRBJ2-3
V: TRBV18
DNA: TGTGCCAGCTTACCCCTTGCGGGGGGGAGCACAGATACGCAGTATTTT
CDR3: CASLPLAGGSTDTQYF

size: few
D: TRBD1
J: TRBJ1-3
V: TRBV27
DNA: TGTGCCAGCAGACTGACCGGGACAGGGGGAAACACCATATATTTT
CDR3: CASRLTGTGGNTIYF

size: NA
D: TRBD2
J: TRBJ2-3
V: TRBV7-6
DNA: TGTGCCAGCAGCTTAACTAGCGGGGGTGCAGATACGCAGTATTTT
CDR3: CASSLTSGGADTQYF

size: NA
D: TRBD1
J: TRBJ1-2
V: TRBV12-3/TRBV12-4
DNA: TGTGCCAGCTATTTGACAGGGGGCGCCGGCTATGGCTACACCTTC
CDR3: CASYLTGGAGYGYTF

size: NA
D: NA
J: TRBJ1-2
V: TRBV6-5
DNA: TGTGCCAGCAGTGAAGCGTGGCAGGTCAACTATGGCTACACCTTC
CDR3: CASSEAWQVNYGYTF

size: medium-sized
D: NA
J: TRBJ1-1
V: TRBV19
DNA: TGTGCCAGTAGTAGACTGATGAGCACTGAAGCTTTCTTT
CDR3: CASSRLMSTEAFF

size: few
D: NA
J: TRBJ1-6
V: TRBV12-3/TRBV12-4
DNA: TGTGCCAGCAGCCGGGCAGGTTTTCGAAGCTCCTATAATTCACCCCTCCACTTT
CDR3: CASSRAGFRSSYNSPLHF

size: NA
D: NA
J: TRBJ2-5
V: TRBV6-1
DNA: TGTGCCAGCAAAGGGGGGCCGCTTATGGAGACCCAGTACTTC
CDR3: CASKGGPLMETQYF